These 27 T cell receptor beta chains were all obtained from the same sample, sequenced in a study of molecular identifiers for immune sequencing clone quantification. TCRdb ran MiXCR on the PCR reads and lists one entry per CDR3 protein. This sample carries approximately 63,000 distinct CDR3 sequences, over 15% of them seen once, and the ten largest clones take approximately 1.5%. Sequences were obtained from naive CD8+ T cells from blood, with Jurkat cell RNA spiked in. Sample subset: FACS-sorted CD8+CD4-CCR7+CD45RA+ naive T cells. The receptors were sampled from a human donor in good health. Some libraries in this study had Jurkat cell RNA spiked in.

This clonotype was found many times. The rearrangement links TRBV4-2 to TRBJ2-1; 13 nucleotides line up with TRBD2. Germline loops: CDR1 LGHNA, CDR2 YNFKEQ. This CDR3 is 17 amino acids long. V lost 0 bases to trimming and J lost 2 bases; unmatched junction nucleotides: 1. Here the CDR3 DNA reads TGTGCCAGCAGCCAAGAACTAGCGGGAGGGCCCTACAATGAGCAGTTCTTC. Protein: CASSQELAGGPYNEQFF.

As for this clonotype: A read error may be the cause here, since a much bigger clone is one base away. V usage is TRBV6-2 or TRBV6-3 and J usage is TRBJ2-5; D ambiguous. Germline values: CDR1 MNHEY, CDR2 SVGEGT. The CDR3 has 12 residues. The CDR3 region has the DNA TGTGCCAGCAGTTATTCACAAGAGGCCCAGTACTTC. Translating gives CASSYSQEAQYF.

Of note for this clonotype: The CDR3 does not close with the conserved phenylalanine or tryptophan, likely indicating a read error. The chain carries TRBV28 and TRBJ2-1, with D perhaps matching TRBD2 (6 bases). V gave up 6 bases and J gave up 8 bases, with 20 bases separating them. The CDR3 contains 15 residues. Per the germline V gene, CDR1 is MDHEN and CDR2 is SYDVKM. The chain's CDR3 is CASSVLADLMDEQFL. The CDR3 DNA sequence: TGTGCCAGCAGCGTACTAGCTGACCTAATGGATGAGCAGTTCCTC.

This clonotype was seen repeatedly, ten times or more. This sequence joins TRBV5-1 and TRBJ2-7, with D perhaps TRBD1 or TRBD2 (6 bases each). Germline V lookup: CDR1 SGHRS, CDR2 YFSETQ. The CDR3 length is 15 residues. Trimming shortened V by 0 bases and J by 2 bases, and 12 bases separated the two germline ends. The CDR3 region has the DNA TGCGCCAGCAGCTTGGCACGGGGGCTTACCTACGAGCAGTACTTC. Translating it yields CASSLARGLTYEQYF. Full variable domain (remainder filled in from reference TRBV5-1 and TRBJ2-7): KAGVTQTPRYLIKTRGQQVTLSCSPISGHRSVSWYQQTPGQGLQFLFEYFSETQRNKGNFPGRFSGRQFSNSRSEMNVSTLELGDSALYLCASSLARGLTYEQYFGPGTRLTVT.

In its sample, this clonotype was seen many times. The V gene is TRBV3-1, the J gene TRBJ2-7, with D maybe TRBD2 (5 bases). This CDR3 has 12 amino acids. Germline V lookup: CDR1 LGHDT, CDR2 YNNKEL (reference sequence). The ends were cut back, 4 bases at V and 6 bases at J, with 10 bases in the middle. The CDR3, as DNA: TGTGCCAGCAGCCCTTGGACTGGCGAGCAGTACTTC. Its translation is CASSPWTGEQYF.

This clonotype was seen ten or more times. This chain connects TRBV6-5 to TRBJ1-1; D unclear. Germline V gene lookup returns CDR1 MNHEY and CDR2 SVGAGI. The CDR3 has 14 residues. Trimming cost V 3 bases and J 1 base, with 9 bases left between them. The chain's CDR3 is CASSYWPQNTEAFF. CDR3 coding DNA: TGTGCCAGCAGTTATTGGCCACAGAACACTGAAGCTTTCTTT.

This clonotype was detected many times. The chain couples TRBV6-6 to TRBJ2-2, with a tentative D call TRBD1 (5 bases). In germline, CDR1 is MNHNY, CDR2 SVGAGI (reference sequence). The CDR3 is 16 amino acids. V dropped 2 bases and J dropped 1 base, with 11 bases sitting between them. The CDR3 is CASSYHDSRNTGELFF. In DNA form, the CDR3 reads TGTGCCAGCAGTTACCATGACAGCCGGAACACCGGGGAGCTGTTTTTT.

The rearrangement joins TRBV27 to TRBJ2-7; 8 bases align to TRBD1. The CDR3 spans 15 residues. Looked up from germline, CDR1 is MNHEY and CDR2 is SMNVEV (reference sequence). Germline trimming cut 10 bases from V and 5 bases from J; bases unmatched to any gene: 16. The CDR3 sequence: CANSTTPGQANEQYF. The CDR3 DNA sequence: TGTGCCAACAGCACTACCCCGGGACAGGCAAACGAGCAGTACTTC.

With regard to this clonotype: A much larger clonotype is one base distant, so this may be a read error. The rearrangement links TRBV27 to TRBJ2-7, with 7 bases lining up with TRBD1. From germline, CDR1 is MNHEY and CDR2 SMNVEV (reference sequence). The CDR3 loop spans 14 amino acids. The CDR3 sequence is CAGSLRDRIYEQYF. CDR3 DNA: TGTGCCGGCAGTTTACGGGACAGAATTTACGAGCAGTACTTC.

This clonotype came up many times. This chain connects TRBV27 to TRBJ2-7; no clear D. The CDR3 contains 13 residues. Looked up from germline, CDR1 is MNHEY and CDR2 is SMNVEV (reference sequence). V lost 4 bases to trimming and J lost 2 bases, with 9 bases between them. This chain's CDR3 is CASSSVAPYEQYF. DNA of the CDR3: TGTGCCAGCAGTTCTGTAGCCCCCTACGAGCAGTACTTC.

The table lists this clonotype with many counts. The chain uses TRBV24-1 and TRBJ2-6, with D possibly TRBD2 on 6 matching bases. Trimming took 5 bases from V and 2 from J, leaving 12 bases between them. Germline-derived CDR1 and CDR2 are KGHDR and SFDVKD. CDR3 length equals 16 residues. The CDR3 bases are TGTGCCACCAGTGGTGCGGGGCGAACTGGGGCCAACGTCCTGACTTTC. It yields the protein CATSGAGRTGANVLTF.

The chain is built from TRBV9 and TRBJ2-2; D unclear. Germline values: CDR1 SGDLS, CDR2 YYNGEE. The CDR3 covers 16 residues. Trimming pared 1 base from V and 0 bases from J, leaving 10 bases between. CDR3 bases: TGTGCCAGCAGCGTATCTGGGTTCCCGAACACCGGGGAGCTGTTTTTT. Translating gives CASSVSGFPNTGELFF.

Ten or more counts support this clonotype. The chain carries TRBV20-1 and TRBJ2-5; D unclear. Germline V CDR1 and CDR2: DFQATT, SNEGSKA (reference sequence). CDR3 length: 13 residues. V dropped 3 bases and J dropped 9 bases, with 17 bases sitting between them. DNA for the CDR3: TGCAGTGCTAGCTTGGCAGCCGGGTCGGCCCAGTACTTC. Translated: CSASLAAGSAQYF.

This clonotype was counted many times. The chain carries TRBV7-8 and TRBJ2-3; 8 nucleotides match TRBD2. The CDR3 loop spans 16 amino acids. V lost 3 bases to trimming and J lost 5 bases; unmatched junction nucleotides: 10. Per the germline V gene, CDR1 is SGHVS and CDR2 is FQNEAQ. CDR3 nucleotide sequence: TGTGCCAGCAGCTTTGGGCTAGCGGGTTTTAAAGATACGCAGTATTTT. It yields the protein CASSFGLAGFKDTQYF.

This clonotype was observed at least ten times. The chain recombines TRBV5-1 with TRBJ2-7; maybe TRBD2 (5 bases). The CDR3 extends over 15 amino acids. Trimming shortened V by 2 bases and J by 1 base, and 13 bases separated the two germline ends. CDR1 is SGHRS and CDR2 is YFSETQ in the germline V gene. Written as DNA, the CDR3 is TGCGCCAGCAGCTTATTGTACACGGGGTCCTACGAGCAGTACTTC. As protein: CASSLLYTGSYEQYF. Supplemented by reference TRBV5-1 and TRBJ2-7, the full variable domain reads KAGVTQTPRYLIKTRGQQVTLSCSPISGHRSVSWYQQTPGQGLQFLFEYFSETQRNKGNFPGRFSGRQFSNSRSEMNVSTLELGDSALYLCASSLLYTGSYEQYFGPGTRLTVT.

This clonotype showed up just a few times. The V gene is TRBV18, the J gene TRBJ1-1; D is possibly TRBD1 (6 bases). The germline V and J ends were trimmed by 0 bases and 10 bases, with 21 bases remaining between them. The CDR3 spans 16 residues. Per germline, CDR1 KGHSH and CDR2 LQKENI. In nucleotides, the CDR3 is TGTGCCAGCTCACCACCTCCGGGGGCCTCCCTTGGTCGAGCTTTCTTT. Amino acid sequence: CASSPPPGASLGRAFF.

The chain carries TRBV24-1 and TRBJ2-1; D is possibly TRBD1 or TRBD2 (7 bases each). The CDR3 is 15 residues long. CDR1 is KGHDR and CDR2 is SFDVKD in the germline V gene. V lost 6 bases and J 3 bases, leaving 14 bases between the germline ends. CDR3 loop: CATSSGGRVYNEQFF. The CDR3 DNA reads TGTGCCACCAGTTCAGGGGGGAGGGTCTACAATGAGCAGTTCTTC.

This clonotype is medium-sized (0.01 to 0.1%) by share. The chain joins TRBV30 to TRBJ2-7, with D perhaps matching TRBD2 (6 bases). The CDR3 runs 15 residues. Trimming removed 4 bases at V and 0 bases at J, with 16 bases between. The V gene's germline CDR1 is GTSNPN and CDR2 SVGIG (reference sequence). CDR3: CAWTDNGGNSYEQYF. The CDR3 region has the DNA TGTGCCTGGACCGATAATGGAGGGAACTCCTACGAGCAGTACTTC.

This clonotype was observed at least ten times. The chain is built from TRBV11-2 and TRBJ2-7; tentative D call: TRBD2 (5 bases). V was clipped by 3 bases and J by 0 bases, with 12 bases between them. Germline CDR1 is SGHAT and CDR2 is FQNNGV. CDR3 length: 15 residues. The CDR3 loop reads CASSFSGSSSYEQYF. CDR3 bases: TGTGCCAGCAGCTTCAGCGGAAGCAGCTCCTACGAGCAGTACTTC. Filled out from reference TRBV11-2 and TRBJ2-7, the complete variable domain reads EAGVAQSPRYKIIEKRQSVAFWCNPISGHATLYWYQQILGQGPKLLIQFQNNGVVDDSQLPKDRFSAERLKGVDSTLKIQPAKLEDSAVYLCASSFSGSSSYEQYFGPGTRLTVT.

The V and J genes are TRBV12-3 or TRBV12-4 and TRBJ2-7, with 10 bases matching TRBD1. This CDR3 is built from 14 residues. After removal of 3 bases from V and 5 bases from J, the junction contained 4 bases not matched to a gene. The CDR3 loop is CASSFRTGGDEQYF. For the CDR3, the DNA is TGTGCCAGCAGTTTCAGGACAGGGGGGGACGAGCAGTACTTC.

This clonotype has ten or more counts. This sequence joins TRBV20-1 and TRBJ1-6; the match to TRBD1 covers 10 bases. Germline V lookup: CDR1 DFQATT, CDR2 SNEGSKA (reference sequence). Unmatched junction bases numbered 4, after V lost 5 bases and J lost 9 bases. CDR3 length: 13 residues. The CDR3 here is CSASGTGVSPLHF. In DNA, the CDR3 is TGCAGTGCTTCCGGGACAGGGGTTTCACCCCTCCACTTT.

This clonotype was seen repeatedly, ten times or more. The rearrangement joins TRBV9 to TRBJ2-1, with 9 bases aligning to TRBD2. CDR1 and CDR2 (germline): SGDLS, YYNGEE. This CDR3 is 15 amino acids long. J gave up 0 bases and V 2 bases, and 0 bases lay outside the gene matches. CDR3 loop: CASSVSGSSYNEQFF. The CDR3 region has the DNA TGTGCCAGCAGCGTTAGCGGGAGCTCCTACAATGAGCAGTTCTTC. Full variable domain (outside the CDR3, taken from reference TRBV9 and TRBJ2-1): DSGVTQTPKHLITATGQRVTLRCSPRSGDLSVYWYQQSLDQGLQFLIQYYNGEERAKGNILERFSAQQFPDLHSELNLSSLELGDSALYFCASSVSGSSYNEQFFGPGTRLTVL.

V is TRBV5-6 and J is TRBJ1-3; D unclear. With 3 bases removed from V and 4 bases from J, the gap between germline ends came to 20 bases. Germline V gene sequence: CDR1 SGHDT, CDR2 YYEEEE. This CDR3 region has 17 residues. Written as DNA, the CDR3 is TGTGCCAGCAGCTCACTGGTATACCGGTCGGGAGGAAACACCATATATTTT. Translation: CASSSLVYRSGGNTIYF.

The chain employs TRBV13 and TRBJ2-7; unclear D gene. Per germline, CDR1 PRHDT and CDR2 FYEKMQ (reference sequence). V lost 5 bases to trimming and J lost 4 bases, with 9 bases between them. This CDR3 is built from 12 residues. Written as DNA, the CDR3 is TGTGCCAGCAGCACTCAAAGGTACGAGCAGTACTTC. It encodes CASSTQRYEQYF.

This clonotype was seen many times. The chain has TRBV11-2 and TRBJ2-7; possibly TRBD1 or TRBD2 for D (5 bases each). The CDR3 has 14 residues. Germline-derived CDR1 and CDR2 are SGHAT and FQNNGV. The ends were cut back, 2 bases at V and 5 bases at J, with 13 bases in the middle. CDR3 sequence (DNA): TGTGCCAGCAGCTTATGGGACCTAGGGCACGAGCAGTACTTC. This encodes CASSLWDLGHEQYF. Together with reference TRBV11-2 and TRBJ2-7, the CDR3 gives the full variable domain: EAGVAQSPRYKIIEKRQSVAFWCNPISGHATLYWYQQILGQGPKLLIQFQNNGVVDDSQLPKDRFSAERLKGVDSTLKIQPAKLEDSAVYLCASSLWDLGHEQYFGPGTRLTVT.

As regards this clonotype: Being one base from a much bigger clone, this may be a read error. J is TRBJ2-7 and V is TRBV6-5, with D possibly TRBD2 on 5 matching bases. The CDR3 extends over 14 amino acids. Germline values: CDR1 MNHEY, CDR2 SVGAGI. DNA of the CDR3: TGTGCCAGCAGTTATAACGACGGGGTCTACGGGCAGTACTTC. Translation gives CASSYNDGVYGQYF.

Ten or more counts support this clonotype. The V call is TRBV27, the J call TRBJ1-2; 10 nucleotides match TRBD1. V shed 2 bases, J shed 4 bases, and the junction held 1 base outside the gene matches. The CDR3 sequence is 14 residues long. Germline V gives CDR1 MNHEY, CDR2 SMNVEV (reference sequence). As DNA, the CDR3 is TGTGCCAGCAGTTTAGGGACAGGGGCCTATGGCTACACCTTC. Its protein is CASSLGTGAYGYTF.